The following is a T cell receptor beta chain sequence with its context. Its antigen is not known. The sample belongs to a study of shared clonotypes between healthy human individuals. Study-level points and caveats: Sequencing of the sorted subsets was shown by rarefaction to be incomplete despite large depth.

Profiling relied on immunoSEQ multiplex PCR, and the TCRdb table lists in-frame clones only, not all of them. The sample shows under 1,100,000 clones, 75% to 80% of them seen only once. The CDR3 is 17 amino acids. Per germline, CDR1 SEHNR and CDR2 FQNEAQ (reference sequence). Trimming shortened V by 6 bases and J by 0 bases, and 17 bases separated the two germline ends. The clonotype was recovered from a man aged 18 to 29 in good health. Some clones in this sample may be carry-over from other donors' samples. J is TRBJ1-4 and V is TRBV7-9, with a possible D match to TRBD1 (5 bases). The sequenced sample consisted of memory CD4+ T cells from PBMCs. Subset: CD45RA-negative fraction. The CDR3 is CASSRGRGIPTNEKLFF. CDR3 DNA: TGTGCCAGCAGTAGAGGGAGGGGCATTCCAACTAATGAAAAACTGTTTTTT.